This TCR beta chain was recorded in a study of T cell responses to AZD1222 COVID-19 vaccine. At the level of the study: It was second doses at about 4 or about 12 weeks that were pooled.

Clones were read by immunoSEQ multiplex PCR, and TCRdb kept only the in-frame ones, dropping some. The table records roughly 180,000 clones, about nine tenths of them present only once. CDR3 length: 16 residues. V gave up 0 bases and J gave up 2 bases; unmatched junction bases: 7. Germline-derived CDR1 and CDR2 are SGHTA and FQGNSA. This clone was observed a few times. This sequence originates from an adult in good health. V gene TRBV7-2 combines with J gene TRBJ2-7, with TRBD2 matching over 7 bases. Specimen: peripheral blood, collected on day 0 of AZD1222 vaccination. The CDR3 is CASSLAGGTYPYEQYF. Written as DNA, the CDR3 is TGTGCCAGCAGCTTAGCCGGGGGGACCTACCCCTACGAGCAGTACTTC.